Detailed here is one TCR beta chain. The target antigen is unknown. This entry is derived from a study of T cells expressing NK-cell markers. Study-wide results and limits: Dominant NKG2C+ clonotypes were found to form roughly 1.0-7.5% of CD8+ T cells in over five donors.

No DNA is given; TCRdb re-called the 5' RACE reads and lists each CDR3 protein once. This table lists a few hundred thousand distinct CDR3 sequences. This receptor was obtained from a man aged 18 to 35 in good health. Source material: blood T cells: a sorted CD56 or NKG2C T cell subset, CD4+ or CD8+ T cells, or bulk PBMC T cells (not recorded which).

This CDR3 reads CASSARGLDEQYF. V is TRBV9 and J is TRBJ2-7; TCRdb indicates TRBD1, and absent DNA this call remains unverified. The germline V gene has CDR1 SGDLS and CDR2 YYNGEE. The CDR3 loop spans 13 amino acids.